This TCR beta chain stems from a study of CD8 T cells in ankylosing spondylitis. General study findings and limits: Matched ankylosing spondylitis synovial fluid reportedly contained a significantly enriched population of disease-linked clones. A motif in TCR beta, a set of under ten highly homologous variants, appeared characteristic of ankylosing spondylitis blood. Disease-associated clonotypes exhibited CD8+ identity and were relatively infrequent in peripheral blood.

In regard to this clonotype: Its matching antigen is unknown.

V was cut by 4 bases and J by 7 bases, with 17 bases left in between. This CDR3 is built from 15 residues. Germline V gene data show CDR1 as KGHDR and CDR2 as SFDVKD. Libraries of TCR beta came from quantitative 5'-RACE with molecular barcodes. Via MiXCR, TCRdb re-called the 5' RACE reads, giving one row per CDR3 protein. The repertoire consists of 180,000 or so distinct CDR3 sequences, with around a tenth occurring once and the leading ten covering 29%. The chain combines TRBV24-1 with TRBJ2-3; D remains unclear. The sequencing input was blood, either unsorted or a sorted T cell fraction (not recorded which). This clonotype was obtained from a male donor with ankylosing spondylitis or in good health (not recorded which). The DNA for the CDR3 is TGTGCCACCAGTGACCCCTCGGACCCTCTTTATACGCAGTATTTT. It yields the protein CATSDPSDPLYTQYF.